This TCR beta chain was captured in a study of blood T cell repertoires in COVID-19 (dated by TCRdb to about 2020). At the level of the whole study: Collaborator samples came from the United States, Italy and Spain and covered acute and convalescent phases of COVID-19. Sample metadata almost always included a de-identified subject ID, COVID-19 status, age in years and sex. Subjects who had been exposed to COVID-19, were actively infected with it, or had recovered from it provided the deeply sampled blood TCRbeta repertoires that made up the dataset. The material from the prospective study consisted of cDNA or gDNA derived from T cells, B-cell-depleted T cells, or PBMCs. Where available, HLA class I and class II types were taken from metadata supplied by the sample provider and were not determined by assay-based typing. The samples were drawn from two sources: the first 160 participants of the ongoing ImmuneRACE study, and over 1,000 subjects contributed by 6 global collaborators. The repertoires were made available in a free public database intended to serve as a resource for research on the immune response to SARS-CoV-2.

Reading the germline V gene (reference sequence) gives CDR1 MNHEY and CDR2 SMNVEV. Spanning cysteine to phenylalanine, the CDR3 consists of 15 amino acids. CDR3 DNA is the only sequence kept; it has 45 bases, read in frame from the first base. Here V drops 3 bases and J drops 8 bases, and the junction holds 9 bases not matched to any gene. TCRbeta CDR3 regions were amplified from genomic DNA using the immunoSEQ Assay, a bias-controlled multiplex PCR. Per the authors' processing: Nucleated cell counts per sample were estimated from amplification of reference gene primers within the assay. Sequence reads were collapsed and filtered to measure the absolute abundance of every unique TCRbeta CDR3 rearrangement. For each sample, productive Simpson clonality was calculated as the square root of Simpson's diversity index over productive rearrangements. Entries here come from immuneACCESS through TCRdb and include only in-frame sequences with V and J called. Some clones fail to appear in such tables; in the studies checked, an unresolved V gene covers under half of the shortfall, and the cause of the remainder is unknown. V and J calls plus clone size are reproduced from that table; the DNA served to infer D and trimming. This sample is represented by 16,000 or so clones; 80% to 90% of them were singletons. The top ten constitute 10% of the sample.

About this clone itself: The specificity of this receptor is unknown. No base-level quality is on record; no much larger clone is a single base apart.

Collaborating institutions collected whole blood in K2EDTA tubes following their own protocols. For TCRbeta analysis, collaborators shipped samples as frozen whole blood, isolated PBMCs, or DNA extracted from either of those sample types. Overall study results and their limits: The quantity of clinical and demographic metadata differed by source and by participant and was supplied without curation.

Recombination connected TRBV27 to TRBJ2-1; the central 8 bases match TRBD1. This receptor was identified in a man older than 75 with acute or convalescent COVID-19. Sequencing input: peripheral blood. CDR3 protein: CASSFRGQGGDEQFF. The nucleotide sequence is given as TGTGCCAGCAGTTTTAGAGGACAGGGAGGAGATGAGCAGTTCTTC.